This T cell receptor beta chain was recovered during a study of blood T cell repertoires in COVID-19. Across the whole study: Both acute and convalescent COVID-19 samples were obtained from the United States, Italy and Spain. PBMCs, B-cell-depleted T cells, or T cells provided the cDNA or gDNA that made up the material.

Original data processing: Nucleated cell counts were estimated from reference gene primer amplification. Sequencing used immunoSEQ multiplex PCR; TCRdb keeps in-frame clones, though not all of them. Clonal size and the V and J genes are those of that table, whereas D and trimming came from the DNA. Altogether about 160,000 clones are present, more than 75% being singletons, with the ten largest covering approximately 1.1%. The CDR3 contains 19 residues. V was shortened by 0 bases and J by 7 bases, with 24 bases between the two germline ends. Germline CDR1 is MNHNS and CDR2 is SASEGT. Sequences were obtained from peripheral blood. The chain recombines TRBV6-1 with TRBJ1-4; a weak D match, TRBD1 (6 bases). The clonotype was recovered from a man in his forties with acute or convalescent COVID-19. CDR3 DNA sequence: TGTGCCAGCAGTGAAGCGCTTCGGCAACGTGGGGGGGCAGGTGAAAAACTGTTTTTT. Protein: CASSEALRQRGGAGEKLFF.